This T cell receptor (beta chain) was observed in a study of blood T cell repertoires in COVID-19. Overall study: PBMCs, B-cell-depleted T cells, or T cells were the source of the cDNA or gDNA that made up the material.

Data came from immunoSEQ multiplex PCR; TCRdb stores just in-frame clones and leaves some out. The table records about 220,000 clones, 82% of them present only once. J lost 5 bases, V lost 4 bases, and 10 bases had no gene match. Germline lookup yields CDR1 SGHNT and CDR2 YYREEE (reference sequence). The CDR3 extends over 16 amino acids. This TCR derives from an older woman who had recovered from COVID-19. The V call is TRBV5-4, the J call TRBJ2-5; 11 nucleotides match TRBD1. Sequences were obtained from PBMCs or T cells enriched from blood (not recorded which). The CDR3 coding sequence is TGTGCCAGCAGCCACGGACAGGGGGCCGGGCGGGAGACCCAGTACTTC. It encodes CASSHGQGAGRETQYF.